This T cell receptor (beta chain) was profiled in a study of CD8 T cells in Susac syndrome. Germline CDR1 is MGHRA and CDR2 is YSYEKL. The CDR3 covers 16 residues. Trimming took 1 base from V and 5 from J, leaving 15 bases between them. RNA totalling roughly 0.5 to 1 ug underwent reverse transcription with random hexamers. TCRdb reprocessed the immunoSEQ multiplex PCR reads via MiXCR and lists one record per CDR3 protein. The sample holds 170,000 or so distinct CDR3 sequences, about 96% seen once. The specimen sequenced was CD4+ T cells from PBMCs. The rearrangement links TRBV4-1 to TRBJ2-1; maybe TRBD1 (5 bases). The TCR originated in a human donor with Susac syndrome. This CDR3 is CASSQGGAGFNNEQFF. The CDR3 nucleotides are TGCGCCAGCAGCCAAGGAGGAGCAGGGTTCAACAATGAGCAGTTCTTC.